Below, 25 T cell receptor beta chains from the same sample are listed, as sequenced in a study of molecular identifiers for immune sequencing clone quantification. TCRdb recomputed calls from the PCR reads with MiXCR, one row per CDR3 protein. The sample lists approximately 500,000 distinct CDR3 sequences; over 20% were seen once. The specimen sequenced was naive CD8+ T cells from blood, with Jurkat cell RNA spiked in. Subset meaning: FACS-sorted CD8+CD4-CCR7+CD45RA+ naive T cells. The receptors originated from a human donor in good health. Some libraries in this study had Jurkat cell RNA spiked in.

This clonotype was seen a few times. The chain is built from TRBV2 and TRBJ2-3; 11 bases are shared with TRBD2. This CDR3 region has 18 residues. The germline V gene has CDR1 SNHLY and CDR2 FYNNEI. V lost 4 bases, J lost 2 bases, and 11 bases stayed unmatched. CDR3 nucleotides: TGTGCCAGCAGTGGAACTAGGGTTAGCGGGGGGGTCACAGATACGCAGTATTTT. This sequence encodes CASSGTRVSGGVTDTQYF.

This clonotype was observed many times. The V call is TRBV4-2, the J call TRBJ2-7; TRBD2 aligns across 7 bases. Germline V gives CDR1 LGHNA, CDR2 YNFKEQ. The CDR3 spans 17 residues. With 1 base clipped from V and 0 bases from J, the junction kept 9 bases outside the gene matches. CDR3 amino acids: CASSQVDSGRRSYEQYF. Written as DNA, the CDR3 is TGTGCCAGCAGCCAAGTGGATAGCGGGCGACGCTCCTACGAGCAGTACTTC.

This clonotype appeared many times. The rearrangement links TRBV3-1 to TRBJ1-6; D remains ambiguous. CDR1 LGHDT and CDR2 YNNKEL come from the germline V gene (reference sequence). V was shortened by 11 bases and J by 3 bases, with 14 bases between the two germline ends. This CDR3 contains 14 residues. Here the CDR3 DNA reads TGTGCCTCCGATGCGGGATTCTATAATTCACCCCTCCACTTT. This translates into CASDAGFYNSPLHF.

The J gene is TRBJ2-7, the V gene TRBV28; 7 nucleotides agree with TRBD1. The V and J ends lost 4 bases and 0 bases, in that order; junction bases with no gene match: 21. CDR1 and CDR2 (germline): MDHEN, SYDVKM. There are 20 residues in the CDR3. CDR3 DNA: TGTGCCAGCAGTTCTTACCCCTCTATCACGGACAGGCCTAACTCCTACGAGCAGTACTTC. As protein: CASSSYPSITDRPNSYEQYF. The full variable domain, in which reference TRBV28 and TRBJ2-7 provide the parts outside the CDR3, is DVKVTQSSRYLVKRTGEKVFLECVQDMDHENMFWYRQDPGLGLRLIYFSYDVKMKEKGDIPEGYSVSREKKERFSLILESASTNQTSMYLCASSSYPSITDRPNSYEQYFGPGTRLTVT.

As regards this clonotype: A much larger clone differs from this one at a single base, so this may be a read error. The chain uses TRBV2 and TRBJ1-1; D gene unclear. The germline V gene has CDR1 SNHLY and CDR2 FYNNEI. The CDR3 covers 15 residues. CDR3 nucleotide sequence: TGTGCCAGCAGCCTATTACCGACCATGAACACTGAAGCTCTCTTT. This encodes CASSLLPTMNTEALF.

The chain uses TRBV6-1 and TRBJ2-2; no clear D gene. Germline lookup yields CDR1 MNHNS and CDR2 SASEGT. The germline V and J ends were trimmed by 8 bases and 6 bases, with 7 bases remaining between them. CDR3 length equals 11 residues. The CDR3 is CASLGSGELFF. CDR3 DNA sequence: TGTGCCAGCCTGGGCTCCGGGGAGCTGTTTTTT.

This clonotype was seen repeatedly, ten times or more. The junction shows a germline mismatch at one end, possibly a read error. The DNA of the CDR3 is TGTGCCAGCAGTTTAGCTCTCTCCAACGAGCAGTACTTC. The encoded protein is CASSLALSNEQYF. The chain uses TRBV12-3 or TRBV12-4 and TRBJ2-7; D is unresolved. The CDR3 covers 13 residues.

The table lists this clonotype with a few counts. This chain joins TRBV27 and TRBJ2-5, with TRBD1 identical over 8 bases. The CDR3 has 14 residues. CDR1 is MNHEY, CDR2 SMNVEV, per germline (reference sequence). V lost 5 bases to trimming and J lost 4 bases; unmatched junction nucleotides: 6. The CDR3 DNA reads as TGTGCCAGCAGTCACGGACAGGGTGGAGAGACCCAGTACTTC. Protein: CASSHGQGGETQYF.

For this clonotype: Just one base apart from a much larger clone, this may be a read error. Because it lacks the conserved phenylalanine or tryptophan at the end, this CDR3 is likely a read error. CDR3 nucleotides: TGTGCCAGCAGCCCGGACTTCCAAGAGACCCAGTACCTC. Translation: CASSPDFQETQYL. The genes are TRBV11-2 and TRBJ2-5; D perhaps matches TRBD2 (5 bases). V lost 5 bases, J lost 1 base, and 8 bases lay in between. This CDR3 region has 13 residues. CDR1 SGHAT and CDR2 FQNNGV come from the germline V gene.

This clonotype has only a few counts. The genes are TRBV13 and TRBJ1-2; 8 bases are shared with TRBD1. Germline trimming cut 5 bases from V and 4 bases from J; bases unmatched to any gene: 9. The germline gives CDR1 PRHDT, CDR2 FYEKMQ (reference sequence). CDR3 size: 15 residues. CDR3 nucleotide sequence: TGTGCCAGCAGCCCTCCCGGACAGGGTGGCTATGGCTACACCTTC. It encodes CASSPPGQGGYGYTF.

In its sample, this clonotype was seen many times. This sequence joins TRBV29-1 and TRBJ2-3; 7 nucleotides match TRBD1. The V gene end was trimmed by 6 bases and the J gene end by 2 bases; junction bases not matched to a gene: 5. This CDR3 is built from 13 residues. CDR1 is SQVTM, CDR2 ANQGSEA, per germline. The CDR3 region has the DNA TGCAGCGTCTTAGGGGGCTCCACAGATACGCAGTATTTT. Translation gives CSVLGGSTDTQYF.

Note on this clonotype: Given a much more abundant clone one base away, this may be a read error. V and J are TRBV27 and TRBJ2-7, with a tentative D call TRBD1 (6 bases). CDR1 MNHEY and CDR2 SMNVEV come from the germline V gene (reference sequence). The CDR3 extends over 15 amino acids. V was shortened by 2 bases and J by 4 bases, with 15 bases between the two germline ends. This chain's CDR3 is CASSLKGKGDYEQYF. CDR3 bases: TGTGCCAGCAGTTTAAAAGGCAAGGGGGATTACGAGCAGTACTTC.

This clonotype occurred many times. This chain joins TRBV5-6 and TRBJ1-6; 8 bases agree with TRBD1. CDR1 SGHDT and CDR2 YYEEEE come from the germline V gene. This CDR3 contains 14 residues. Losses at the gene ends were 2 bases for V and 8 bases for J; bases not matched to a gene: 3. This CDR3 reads CASSLQGVYSPLHF. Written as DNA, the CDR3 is TGTGCCAGCAGCTTACAGGGGGTATATTCACCCCTCCACTTT.

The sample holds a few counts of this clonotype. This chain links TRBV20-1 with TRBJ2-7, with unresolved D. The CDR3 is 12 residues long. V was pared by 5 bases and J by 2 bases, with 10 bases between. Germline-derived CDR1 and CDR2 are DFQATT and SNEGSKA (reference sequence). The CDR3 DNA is TGCAGTGCTCAGGAAATAACCTACGAGCAGTACTTC. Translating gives CSAQEITYEQYF.

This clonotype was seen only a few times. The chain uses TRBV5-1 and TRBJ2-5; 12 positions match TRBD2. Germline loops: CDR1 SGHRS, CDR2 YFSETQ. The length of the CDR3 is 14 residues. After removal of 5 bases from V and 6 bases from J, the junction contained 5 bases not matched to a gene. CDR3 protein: CASRLAGGPKTQYF. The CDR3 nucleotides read TGCGCCAGCAGACTAGCGGGAGGCCCGAAGACCCAGTACTTC.

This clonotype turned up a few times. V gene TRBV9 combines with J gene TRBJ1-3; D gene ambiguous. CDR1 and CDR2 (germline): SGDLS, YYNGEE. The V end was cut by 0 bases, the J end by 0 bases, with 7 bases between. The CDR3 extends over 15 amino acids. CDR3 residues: CASSVEGSSGNTIYF. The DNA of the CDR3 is TGTGCCAGCAGCGTAGAGGGTAGCTCTGGAAACACCATATATTTT.

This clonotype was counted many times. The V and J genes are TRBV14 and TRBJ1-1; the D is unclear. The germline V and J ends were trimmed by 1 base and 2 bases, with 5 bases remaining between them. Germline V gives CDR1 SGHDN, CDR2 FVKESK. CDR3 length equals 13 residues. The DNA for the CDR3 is TGTGCCAGCAGCCAAGGAGGAAACACTGAAGCTTTCTTT. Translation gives CASSQGGNTEAFF.

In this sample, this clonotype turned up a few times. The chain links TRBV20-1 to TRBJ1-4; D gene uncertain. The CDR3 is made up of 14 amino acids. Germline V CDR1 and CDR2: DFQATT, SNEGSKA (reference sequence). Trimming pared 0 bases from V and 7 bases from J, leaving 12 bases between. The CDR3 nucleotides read TGCAGTGCTAGAGAGGAGGTCTACGTTGAAAAACTGTTTTTT. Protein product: CSAREEVYVEKLFF.

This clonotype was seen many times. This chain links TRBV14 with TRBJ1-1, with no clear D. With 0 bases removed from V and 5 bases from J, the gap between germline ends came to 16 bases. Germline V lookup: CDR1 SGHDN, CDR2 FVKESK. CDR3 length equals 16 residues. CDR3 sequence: CASSQDPPRRGTEAFF. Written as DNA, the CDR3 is TGTGCCAGCAGCCAAGATCCTCCCAGGAGAGGGACTGAAGCTTTCTTT.

The CDR3 region is CASNLQSGSVTDTQYF. In DNA form, the CDR3 reads TGTGCCAGCAATCTTCAGTCCGGGAGTGTCACAGATACGCAGTATTTT. J is TRBJ2-3 and V is TRBV27; TRBD2 is a possible D gene (6 bases). Trimming pared 7 bases from V and 2 bases from J, leaving 19 bases between. This CDR3 is 16 amino acids long. Germline CDR1 and CDR2: MNHEY and SMNVEV (reference sequence).

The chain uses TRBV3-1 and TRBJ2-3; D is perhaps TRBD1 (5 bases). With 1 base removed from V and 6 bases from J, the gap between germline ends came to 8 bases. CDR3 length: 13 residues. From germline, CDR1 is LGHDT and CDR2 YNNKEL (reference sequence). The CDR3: CASSQGPGDTQYF. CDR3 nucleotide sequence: TGTGCCAGCAGCCAAGGCCCAGGGGATACGCAGTATTTT.

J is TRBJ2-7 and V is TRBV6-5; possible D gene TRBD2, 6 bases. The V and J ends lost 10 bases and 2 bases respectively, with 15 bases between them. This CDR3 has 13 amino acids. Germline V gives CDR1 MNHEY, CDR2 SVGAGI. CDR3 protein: CAIGGPTAYEQYF. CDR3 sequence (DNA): TGTGCCATTGGAGGGCCGACGGCCTACGAGCAGTACTTC.

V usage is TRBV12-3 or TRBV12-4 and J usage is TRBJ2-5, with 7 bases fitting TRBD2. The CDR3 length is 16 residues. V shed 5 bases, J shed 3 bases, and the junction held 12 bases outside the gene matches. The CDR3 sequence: CASSLVVPRGEETQYF. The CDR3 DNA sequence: TGTGCCAGCAGTCTAGTAGTGCCTCGGGGGGAAGAGACCCAGTACTTC.

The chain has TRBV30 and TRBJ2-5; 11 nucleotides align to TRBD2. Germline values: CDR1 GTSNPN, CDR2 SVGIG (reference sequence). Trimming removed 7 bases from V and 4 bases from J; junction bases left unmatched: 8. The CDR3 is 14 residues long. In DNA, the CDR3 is TGTGCCTCTCAAATGACTAGCGGGATAGAGACCCAGTACTTC. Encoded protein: CASQMTSGIETQYF.

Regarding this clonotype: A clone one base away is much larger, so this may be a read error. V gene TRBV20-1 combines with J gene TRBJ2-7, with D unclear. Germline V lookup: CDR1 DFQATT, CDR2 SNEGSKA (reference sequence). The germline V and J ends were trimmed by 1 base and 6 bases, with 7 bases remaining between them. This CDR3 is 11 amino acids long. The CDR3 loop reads CSARVVFEQYF. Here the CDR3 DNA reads TGCAGTGCTAGAGTAGTGTTCGAGCAGTACTTC.